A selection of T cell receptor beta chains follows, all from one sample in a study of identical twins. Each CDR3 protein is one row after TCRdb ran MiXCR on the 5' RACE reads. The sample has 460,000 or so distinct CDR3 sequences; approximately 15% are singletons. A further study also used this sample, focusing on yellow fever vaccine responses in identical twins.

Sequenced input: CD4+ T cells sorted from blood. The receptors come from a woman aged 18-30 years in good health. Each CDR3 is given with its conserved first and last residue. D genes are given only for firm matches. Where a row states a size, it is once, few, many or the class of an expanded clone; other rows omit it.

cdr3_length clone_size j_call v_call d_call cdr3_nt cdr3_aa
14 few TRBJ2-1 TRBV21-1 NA TGTGCCAGCACCCGGGACAGAGCCTACAATGAGCAGTTCTTC CASTRDRAYNEQFF
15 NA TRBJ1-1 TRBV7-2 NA TGTGCCAGCAGCCCCCTTATTCGACAGTACACTGAAGCTTTCTTT CASSPLIRQYTEAFF
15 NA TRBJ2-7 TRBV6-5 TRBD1 TGTGCCAGCAGTTACGGAAGGACAGGGGTGTACGAGCAGTACTTC CASSYGRTGVYEQYF
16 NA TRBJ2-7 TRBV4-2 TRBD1 TGTGCCAGCAGCCAAGATTGGCGACAGGGGGCCCACGAGCAGTACTTC CASSQDWRQGAHEQYF
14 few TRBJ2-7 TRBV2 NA TGTGCCAGCAACGTACAGGGAGCTACCTACGAGCAGTACTTC CASNVQGATYEQYF
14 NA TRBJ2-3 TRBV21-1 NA TGTGCCAGCAGCACTTGGGACAGCACAGATACGCAGTATTTT CASSTWDSTDTQYF
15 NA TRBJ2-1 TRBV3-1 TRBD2 TGTGCCAGCAGCCGCATAGCGGGAGTGGGGAATGAGCAGTTCTTC CASSRIAGVGNEQFF
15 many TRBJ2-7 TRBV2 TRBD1 TGTGCCAGCAGTGGGGGGACAGGGGCCACCTACGAGCAGTACTTC CASSGGTGATYEQYF
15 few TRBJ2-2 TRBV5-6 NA TGTGCCAGCAGCCTGTCCCCGCTGAACACCGGGGAGCTGTTTTTT CASSLSPLNTGELFF
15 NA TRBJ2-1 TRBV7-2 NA TGTGCCAGCAGCTCACGAGCACGTTCCTACAATGAGCAGTTCTTC CASSSRARSYNEQFF
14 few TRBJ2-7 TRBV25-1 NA TGTGCCAGCCGTGGGGCAGGGACCTTTTACGAGCAGTACTTC CASRGAGTFYEQYF
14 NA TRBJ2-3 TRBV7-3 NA TGTGCCAGCAGCAAAGGGAAAAGCACAGATACGCAGTATTTT CASSKGKSTDTQYF
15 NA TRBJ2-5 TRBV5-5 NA TGTGCCAGCAGCCCCCTGATGGGTTTCCAAGAGACCCAGTACTTC CASSPLMGFQETQYF